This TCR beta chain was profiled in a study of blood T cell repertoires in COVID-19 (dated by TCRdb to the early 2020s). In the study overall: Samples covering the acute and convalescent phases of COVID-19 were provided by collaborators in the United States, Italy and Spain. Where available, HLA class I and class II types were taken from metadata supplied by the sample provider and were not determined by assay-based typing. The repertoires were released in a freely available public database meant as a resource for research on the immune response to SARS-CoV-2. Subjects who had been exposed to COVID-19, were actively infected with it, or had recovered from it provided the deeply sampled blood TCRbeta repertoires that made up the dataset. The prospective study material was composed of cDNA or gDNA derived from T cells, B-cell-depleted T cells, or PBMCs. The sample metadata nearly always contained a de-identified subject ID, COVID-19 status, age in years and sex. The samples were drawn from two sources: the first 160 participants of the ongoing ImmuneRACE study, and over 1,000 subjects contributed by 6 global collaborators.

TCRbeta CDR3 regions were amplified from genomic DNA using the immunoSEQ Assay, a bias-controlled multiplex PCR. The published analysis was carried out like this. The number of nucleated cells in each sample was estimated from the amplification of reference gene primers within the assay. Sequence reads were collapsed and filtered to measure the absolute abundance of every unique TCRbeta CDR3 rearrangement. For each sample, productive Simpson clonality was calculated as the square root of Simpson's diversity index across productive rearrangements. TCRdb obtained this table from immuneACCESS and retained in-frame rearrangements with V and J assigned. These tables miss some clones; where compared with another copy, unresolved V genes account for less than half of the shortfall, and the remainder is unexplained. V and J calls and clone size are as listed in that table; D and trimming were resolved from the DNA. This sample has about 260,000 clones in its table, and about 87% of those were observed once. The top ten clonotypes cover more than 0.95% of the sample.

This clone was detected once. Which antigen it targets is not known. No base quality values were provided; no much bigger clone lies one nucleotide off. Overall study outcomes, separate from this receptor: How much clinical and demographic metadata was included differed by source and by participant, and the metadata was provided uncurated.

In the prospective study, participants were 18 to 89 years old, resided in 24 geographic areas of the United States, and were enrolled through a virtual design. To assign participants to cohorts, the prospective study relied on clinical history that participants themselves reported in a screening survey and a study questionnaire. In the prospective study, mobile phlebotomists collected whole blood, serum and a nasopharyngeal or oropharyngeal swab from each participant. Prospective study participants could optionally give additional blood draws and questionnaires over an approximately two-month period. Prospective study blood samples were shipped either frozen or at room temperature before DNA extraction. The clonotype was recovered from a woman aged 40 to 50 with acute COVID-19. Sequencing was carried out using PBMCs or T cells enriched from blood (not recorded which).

The DNA is as follows: TGTGCCTGGACTAAGGGACTAGCAGCCGGGGAGCTGTTTTTT. This yields the protein CAWTKGLAAGELFF. The chain is assembled from TRBV30 and TRBJ2-2; 9 bases in the middle match TRBD2. Including the terminal cysteine and phenylalanine, the CDR3 comprises 14 residues. The read is trimmed to its CDR3 DNA, 42 bases read in frame from base 1. CDR1 and CDR2 are read off the germline V gene (reference sequence) as GTSNPN and SVGIG. V has 4 bases trimmed and J has 6 bases trimmed; junction bases matching no gene number 6.